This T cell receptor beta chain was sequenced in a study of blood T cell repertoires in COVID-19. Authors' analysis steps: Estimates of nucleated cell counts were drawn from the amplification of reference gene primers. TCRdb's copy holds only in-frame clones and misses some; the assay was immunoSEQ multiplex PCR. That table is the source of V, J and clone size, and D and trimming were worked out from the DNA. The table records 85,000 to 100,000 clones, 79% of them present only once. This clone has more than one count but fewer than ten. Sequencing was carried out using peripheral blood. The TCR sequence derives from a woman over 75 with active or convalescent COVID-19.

The chain's CDR3 is CASSLERTGVYGSRNEQFF. Here the CDR3 DNA reads TGTGCCAGCAGCTTAGAGCGTACAGGGGTGTACGGGAGCAGAAATGAGCAGTTCTTC. The chain recombines TRBV11-3 with TRBJ2-1, with D tentatively TRBD1 (7 bases). The CDR3 runs 19 residues. CDR1 and CDR2 from the germline V gene are SGHNT and YENEEA. V lost 0 bases and J 7 bases, leaving 25 bases between the germline ends.